What follows are 14 T cell receptor beta chains derived from one specimen sequenced in a study of T cells in Graves' hyperthyroidism and ophthalmopathy. RNA transcripts yielded amplified TCR beta CDR3 regions. TCR CDR3 regions were first amplified by RT-PCR with HTBI primers. A single record per CDR3 protein comes from TCRdb applying MiXCR to the multiplex PCR reads. Of about 290,000 distinct CDR3 sequences in the sample, 13% were seen once. Input material: blood. These receptors all stem from a woman aged 25-40 years with Graves' hyperthyroidism that later progressed to Graves' ophthalmopathy.

In this sample, this clonotype turned up many times. This chain links TRBV28 with TRBJ1-1; D uncertain. CDR3 length equals 12 residues. Per germline, CDR1 MDHEN and CDR2 SYDVKM. V was pared by 7 bases and J by 1 base, with 7 bases between. The CDR3 sequence: CASTSENTEAFF. CDR3 DNA: TGTGCCAGCACCAGCGAGAACACTGAAGCTTTCTTT. The full variable domain, with the rest looked up from reference TRBV28 and TRBJ1-1, is DVKVTQSSRYLVKRTGEKVFLECVQDMDHENMFWYRQDPGLGLRLIYFSYDVKMKEKGDIPEGYSVSREKKERFSLILESASTNQTSMYLCASTSENTEAFFGQGTRLTVV.

This chain connects TRBV9 to TRBJ1-1; no firm D call. This CDR3 comprises 15 residues. Trimming shortened V by 0 bases and J by 2 bases, and 11 bases separated the two germline ends. CDR1 and CDR2 (germline): SGDLS, YYNGEE. The chain's CDR3 is CASSVDPNLNTEAFF. CDR3 coding DNA: TGTGCCAGCAGCGTAGACCCGAACCTCAACACTGAAGCTTTCTTT.

The V call is TRBV20-1, the J call TRBJ1-5; D is ambiguous. Germline CDR1 DFQATT, CDR2 SNEGSKA (reference sequence). V was pared by 2 bases and J by 0 bases, with 11 bases between. This CDR3 region has 15 residues. The CDR3 here is CSARFGFYSNQPQHF. For the CDR3, the DNA is TGCAGTGCTAGATTTGGCTTTTATAGCAATCAGCCCCAGCATTTT.

This clonotype has ten or more counts. The V gene is TRBV18, the J gene TRBJ1-1; 8 nucleotides agree with TRBD1. The length of the CDR3 is 13 residues. In germline, CDR1 is KGHSH, CDR2 LQKENI. The ends lost 3 bases at V and 7 bases at J; junction bases unmatched: 4. CDR3 DNA: TGTGCCAGCTCACCCGACAGGGGAATTGAAGCTTTCTTT. Its translation is CASSPDRGIEAFF. Full variable domain (outside the CDR3, taken from reference TRBV18 and TRBJ1-1): NAGVMQNPRHLVRRRGQEARLRCSPMKGHSHVYWYRQLPEEGLKFMVYLQKENIIDESGMPKERFSAEFPKEGPSILRIQQVVRGDSAAYFCASSPDRGIEAFFGQGTRLTVV.

This clonotype was recorded at least ten times. The CDR3 loop is CASTGRDRVYEQYF. CDR3 nucleotide sequence: TGTGCCAGCACCGGGCGGGACAGGGTGTACGAGCAGTACTTC. The chain has TRBV6-2 or TRBV6-3 and TRBJ2-7; TRBD1 agrees at 9 bases. Germline V gene data show CDR1 as MNHEY and CDR2 as SVGEGT. J lost 4 bases, V lost 7 bases, and 8 bases had no gene match. This CDR3 is 14 amino acids long.

In this sample, this clonotype turned up many times. In nucleotides, the CDR3 is TGTGCCAGCATCCGGGGGGTCGGAGAGGAAAAACTGTTTTTT. It translates to CASIRGVGEEKLFF. The chain is built from TRBV2 and TRBJ1-4, with D maybe TRBD1 (5 bases). Looked up from germline, CDR1 is SNHLY and CDR2 is FYNNEI. This CDR3 region has 14 residues. V shed 7 bases and J shed 8 bases, with 17 bases lying between them.

The chain carries TRBV28 and TRBJ1-1; 8 bases match TRBD1. Per germline, CDR1 MDHEN and CDR2 SYDVKM. The ends lost 5 bases at V and 9 bases at J; junction bases unmatched: 11. The length of the CDR3 is 14 residues. This CDR3 reads CASSTPRTGGQAFF. In DNA form, the CDR3 reads TGTGCCAGCAGTACTCCTCGAACAGGGGGACAAGCTTTCTTT.

As for this clonotype: A clone one base away is much larger, so this may be a read error. The J gene is TRBJ2-3, the V gene TRBV18, with TRBD2 matching 8 bases. CDR1 is KGHSH, CDR2 LQKENI, per germline. V trimming: 6 bases; J trimming: 2 bases; junction bases outside the gene matches: 13. The CDR3 is 17 residues long. The CDR3, as DNA: TGTGCCAGCTCCGCGCAGGGGAGCGGGAGTGTCACAGATACGCAGTATTTT. It specifies CASSAQGSGSVTDTQYF.

This clonotype was detected ten times or more. The DNA of the CDR3 is TGTGCCAGCACCCGGTGGACTAGCGCCCCTCATGAGCAGTTCTTC. Translating it yields CASTRWTSAPHEQFF. The J gene is TRBJ2-1, the V gene TRBV28; 9 nucleotides agree with TRBD2. The CDR3 length is 15 residues. The trim removed 7 bases at V and 8 bases at J, leaving 12 bases unmatched. Germline CDR1 MDHEN, CDR2 SYDVKM.

Only a few counts were recorded for this clonotype. V usage is TRBV10-3 and J usage is TRBJ2-1; 10 bases are a match to TRBD2. V lost 11 bases and J lost 7; bases outside the gene matches: 8. The length of the CDR3 is 13 residues. CDR1 is ENHRY, CDR2 SYGVKD, per germline. CDR3: CASRTSGLNEQFF. In DNA, the CDR3 is TGTGCCTCCCGGACTAGCGGCTTGAATGAGCAGTTCTTC.

The table lists this clonotype with many counts. The chain uses TRBV6-1 and TRBJ2-1; TRBD2 aligns across 15 bases. This CDR3 has 15 residues. Germline lookup yields CDR1 MNHNS and CDR2 SASEGT. The V segment lost 6 bases and the J segment 7 bases; nucleotides outside the gene matches: 4. Written as DNA, the CDR3 is TGTGCCAGCAGAACCGGGACTAGCGGGAGGAATGAGCAGTTCTTC. Translation: CASRTGTSGRNEQFF.

This clonotype was detected many times. V usage is TRBV30 and J usage is TRBJ2-3; weak D call: TRBD2 (5 bases). The CDR3 is 12 amino acids. The V gene lost 3 bases and the J gene lost 2 bases, with 6 bases spanning the gap. CDR1 GTSNPN and CDR2 SVGIG come from the germline V gene (reference sequence). The DNA of the CDR3 is TGTGCCTGGAGGAGGGACACAGATACGCAGTATTTT. As protein: CAWRRDTDTQYF.

The sample holds many counts of this clonotype. The V call is TRBV18, the J call TRBJ2-5; TRBD2 aligns across 9 bases. Germline CDR1 KGHSH, CDR2 LQKENI. CDR3 length: 14 residues. With V trimmed by 3 bases and J by 6 bases, 5 bases remained unmatched. DNA of the CDR3: TGTGCCAGCTCACCGGCGGGAGGGCCACAGACCCAGTACTTC. Translated: CASSPAGGPQTQYF. Full variable domain (rest looked up from reference TRBV18 and TRBJ2-5): NAGVMQNPRHLVRRRGQEARLRCSPMKGHSHVYWYRQLPEEGLKFMVYLQKENIIDESGMPKERFSAEFPKEGPSILRIQQVVRGDSAAYFCASSPAGGPQTQYFGPGTRLLVL.

This clonotype appeared many times. V is TRBV3-1 and J is TRBJ2-5; perhaps TRBD1 as D (6 bases). The germline V and J ends were trimmed by 4 bases and 4 bases, with 16 bases remaining between them. CDR3 length: 15 amino acids. Germline V gene lookup returns CDR1 LGHDT and CDR2 YNNKEL (reference sequence). DNA of the CDR3: TGTGCCAGCAGCCGCCTAGCCGACAGGTCAGAGACCCAGTACTTC. It is translated as CASSRLADRSETQYF.